The text below deals with one T cell receptor beta chain. These data belong to a study of blood T cell repertoires in COVID-19. For the study at large: COVID-19 samples collected from the United States, Italy and Spain covered acute and convalescent phases. Sources were T cells, B-cell-depleted T cells, or PBMCs; the material itself was cDNA or gDNA.

Original data processing: Counts of nucleated cells, estimated from reference gene primer amplification, were obtained. TCRdb keeps only in-frame clones here, not all; method: immunoSEQ multiplex PCR. The DNA gave D and trimming, while V, J and clone size come from that table. The table shows about 68,000 clones, with about 82% occurring only once. The sample was peripheral blood. This clonotype was sampled from a man aged 45-65 years with acute or convalescent COVID-19.

The CDR3 here is CASSQERLAGGNEKLFF. The DNA of the CDR3 is TGTGCCAGCAGCCAAGAACGTCTGGCTGGGGGGAATGAAAAACTGTTTTTT. The chain uses TRBV3-1 (or the pseudogene TRBV3-2) and TRBJ1-4, with D possibly TRBD1 on 5 matching bases. Germline CDR1 reads LGHDT; CDR2 reads YNNKEL (reference sequence). Trimming left V 0 bases short and J 5 bases short, with 16 bases between. CDR3 length: 17 amino acids.